In its sample, the clone carrying this T cell receptor (beta chain) was seen once. Authors' data handling: Amplification of reference gene primers provided the estimated nucleated cell counts. Produced via immunoSEQ multiplex PCR; TCRdb's table is partial and in-frame only. V and J calls and clone size are those listed in that table; D and trimming were worked out from the DNA. The sample includes under 150,000 clones, approximately 80% of them seen just once. The CDR3 runs 15 residues. The trim removed 3 bases at V and 5 bases at J, leaving 8 bases unmatched. The germline gives CDR1 SGDLS, CDR2 YYNGEE. These data come from a study of blood T cell repertoires in COVID-19. Study details: Sites across the United States, Italy and Spain contributed samples from acute and convalescent COVID-19. T cells, B-cell-depleted T cells, or PBMCs provided the cDNA or gDNA that served as material.

The rearrangement joins TRBV9 to TRBJ1-1, with 9 bases that match TRBD1. The source of this sequence is an elderly woman in a cohort sampled during active or convalescent COVID-19. Sequencing used peripheral blood. CDR3: CASSGLQGAKTEAFF. The CDR3 DNA follows: TGTGCCAGCAGCGGATTACAGGGGGCGAAGACTGAAGCTTTCTTT.